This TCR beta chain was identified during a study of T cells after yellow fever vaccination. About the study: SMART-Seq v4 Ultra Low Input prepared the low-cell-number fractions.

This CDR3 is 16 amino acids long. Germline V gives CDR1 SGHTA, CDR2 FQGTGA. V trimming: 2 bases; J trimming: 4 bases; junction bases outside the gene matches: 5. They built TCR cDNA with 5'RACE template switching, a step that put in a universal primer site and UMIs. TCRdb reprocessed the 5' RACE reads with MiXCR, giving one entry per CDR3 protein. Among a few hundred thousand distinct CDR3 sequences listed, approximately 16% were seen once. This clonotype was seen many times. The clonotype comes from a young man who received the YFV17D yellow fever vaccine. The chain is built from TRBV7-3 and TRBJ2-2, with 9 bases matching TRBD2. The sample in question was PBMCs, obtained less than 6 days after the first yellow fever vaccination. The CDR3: CASSLVGAGGTGELFF. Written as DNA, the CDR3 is TGTGCCAGCAGCTTAGTAGGAGCGGGGGGCACCGGGGAGCTGTTTTTT. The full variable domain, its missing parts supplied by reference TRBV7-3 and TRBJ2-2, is GAGVSQTPSNKVTEKGKYVELRCDPISGHTALYWYRQSLGQGPEFLIYFQGTGAADDSGLPNDRFFAVRPEGSVSTLKIQRTERGDSAVYLCASSLVGAGGTGELFFGEGSRLTVL.